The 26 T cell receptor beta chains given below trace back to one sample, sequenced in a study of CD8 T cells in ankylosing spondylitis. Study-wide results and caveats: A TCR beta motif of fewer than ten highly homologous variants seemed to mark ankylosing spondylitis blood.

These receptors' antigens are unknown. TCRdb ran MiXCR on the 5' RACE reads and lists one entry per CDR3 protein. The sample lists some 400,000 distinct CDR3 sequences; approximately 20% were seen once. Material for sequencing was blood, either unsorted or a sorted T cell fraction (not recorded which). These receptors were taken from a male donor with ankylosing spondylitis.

This CDR3 is CASSARGGGEKLFF. CDR3 in DNA: TGTGCCAGCAGCGCCAGGGGAGGTGGGGAAAAACTGTTTTTT. The chain carries TRBV9 and TRBJ1-4; tentatively, D is TRBD1 (6 bases). Trimming cost V 3 bases and J 8 bases, with 14 bases left between them. There are 14 residues in the CDR3. The germline V gene encodes CDR1 SGDLS and CDR2 YYNGEE.

The CDR3, as DNA: TGTGCCAGCAGATTCGGGACAGCTGCCTACAATGAGCAGTTCTTC. Its protein is CASRFGTAAYNEQFF. This rearrangement joins TRBV7-9 to TRBJ2-1, with 7 bases identical to TRBD1. Germline V gene lookup returns CDR1 SEHNR and CDR2 FQNEAQ (reference sequence). CDR3 size: 15 residues. The ends lost 6 bases at V and 2 bases at J; junction bases unmatched: 7. The full variable domain, with the rest looked up from reference TRBV7-9 and TRBJ2-1, is DTGVSQNPRHKITKRGQNVTFRCDPISEHNRLYWYRQTLGQGPEFLTYFQNEAQLEKSRLLSDRFSAERPKGSFSTLEIQRTEQGDSAMYLCASRFGTAAYNEQFFGPGTRLTVL.

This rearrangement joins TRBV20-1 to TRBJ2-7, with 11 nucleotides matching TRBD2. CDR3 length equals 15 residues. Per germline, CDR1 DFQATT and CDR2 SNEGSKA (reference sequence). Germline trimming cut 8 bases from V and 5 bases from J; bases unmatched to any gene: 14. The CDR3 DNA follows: TGCAGTTCCGGACTAGCGGGTACCCCTCTTGACGAGCAGTACTTC. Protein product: CSSGLAGTPLDEQYF.

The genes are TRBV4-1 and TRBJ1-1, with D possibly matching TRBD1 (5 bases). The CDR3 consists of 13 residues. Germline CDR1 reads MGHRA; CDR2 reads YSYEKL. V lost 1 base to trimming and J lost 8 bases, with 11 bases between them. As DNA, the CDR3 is TGCGCCAGCAGCCAAGGGGGGACCCGGGAAGCTTTCTTT. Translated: CASSQGGTREAFF.

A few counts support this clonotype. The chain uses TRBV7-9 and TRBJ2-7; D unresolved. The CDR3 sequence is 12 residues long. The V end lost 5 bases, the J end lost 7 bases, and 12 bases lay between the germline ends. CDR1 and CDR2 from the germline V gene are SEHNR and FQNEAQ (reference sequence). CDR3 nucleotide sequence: TGTGCCAGCAGCCTCCTTGCTATGGAGCAGTACTTC. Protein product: CASSLLAMEQYF.

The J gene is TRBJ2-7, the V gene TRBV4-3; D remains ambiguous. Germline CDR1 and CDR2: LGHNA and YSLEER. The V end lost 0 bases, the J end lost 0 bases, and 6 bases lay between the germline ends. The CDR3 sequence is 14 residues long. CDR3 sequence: CASSQDLYSYEQYF. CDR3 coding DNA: TGCGCCAGCAGCCAAGATCTCTACTCCTACGAGCAGTACTTC.

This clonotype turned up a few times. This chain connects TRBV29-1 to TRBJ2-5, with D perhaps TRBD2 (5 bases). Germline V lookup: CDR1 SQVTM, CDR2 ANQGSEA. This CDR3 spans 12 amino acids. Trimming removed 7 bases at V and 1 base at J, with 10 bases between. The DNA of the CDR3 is TGCAGCGCGGTGGCGGGCCAAGAGACCCAGTACTTC. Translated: CSAVAGQETQYF.

The CDR3, as DNA: TGCAGCGTTGATACGGGAGCCTATTCGGACGGGGAGCTGTTTTTT. This codes for CSVDTGAYSDGELFF. The chain recombines TRBV29-1 with TRBJ2-2, with D possibly matching TRBD2 (6 bases). This CDR3 region has 15 residues. Germline lookup yields CDR1 SQVTM and CDR2 ANQGSEA. V was clipped by 3 bases and J by 7 bases, with 18 bases between them.

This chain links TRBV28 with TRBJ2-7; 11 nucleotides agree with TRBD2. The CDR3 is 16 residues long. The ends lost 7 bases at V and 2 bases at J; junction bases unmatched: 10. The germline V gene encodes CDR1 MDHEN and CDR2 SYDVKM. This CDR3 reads CASIPSGRSVPYEQYF. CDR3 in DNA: TGTGCCAGCATTCCTAGCGGGAGGTCGGTCCCCTACGAGCAGTACTTC.

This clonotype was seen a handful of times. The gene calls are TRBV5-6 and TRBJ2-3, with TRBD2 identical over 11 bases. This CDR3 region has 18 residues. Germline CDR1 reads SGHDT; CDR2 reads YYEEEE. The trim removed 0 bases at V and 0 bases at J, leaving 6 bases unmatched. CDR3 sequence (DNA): TGTGCCAGCAGCTTGGACGTAGGACTAGCGGGTAGCACAGATACGCAGTATTTT. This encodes CASSLDVGLAGSTDTQYF. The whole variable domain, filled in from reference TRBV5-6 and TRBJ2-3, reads DAGVTQSPTHLIKTRGQQVTLRCSPKSGHDTVSWYQQALGQGPQFIFQYYEEEERQRGNFPDRFSGHQFPNYSSELNVNALLLGDSALYLCASSLDVGLAGSTDTQYFGPGTRLTVL.

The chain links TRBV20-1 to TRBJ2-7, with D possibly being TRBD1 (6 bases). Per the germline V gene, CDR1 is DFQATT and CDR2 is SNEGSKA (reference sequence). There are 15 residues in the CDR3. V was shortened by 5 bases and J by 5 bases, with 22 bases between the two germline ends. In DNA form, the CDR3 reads TGCAGTGCTGCGTCCGCGACCAGGGGTGGCAACGAGCAGTACTTC. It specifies CSAASATRGGNEQYF.

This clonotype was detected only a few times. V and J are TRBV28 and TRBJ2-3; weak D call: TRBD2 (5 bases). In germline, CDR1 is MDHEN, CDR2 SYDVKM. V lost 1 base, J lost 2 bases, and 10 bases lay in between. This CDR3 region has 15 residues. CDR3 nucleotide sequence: TGTGCCAGCAGTTTATCCCTCGGGAACACAGATACGCAGTATTTT. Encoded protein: CASSLSLGNTDTQYF. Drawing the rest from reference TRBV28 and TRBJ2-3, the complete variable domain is DVKVTQSSRYLVKRTGEKVFLECVQDMDHENMFWYRQDPGLGLRLIYFSYDVKMKEKGDIPEGYSVSREKKERFSLILESASTNQTSMYLCASSLSLGNTDTQYFGPGTRLTVL.

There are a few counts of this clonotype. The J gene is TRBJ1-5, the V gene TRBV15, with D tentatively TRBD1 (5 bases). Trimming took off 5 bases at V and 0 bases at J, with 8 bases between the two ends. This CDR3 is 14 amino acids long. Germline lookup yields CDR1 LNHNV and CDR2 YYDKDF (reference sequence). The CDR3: CATSDRLSNQPQHF. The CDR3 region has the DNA TGTGCCACCAGCGACAGACTTAGCAATCAGCCCCAGCATTTT.

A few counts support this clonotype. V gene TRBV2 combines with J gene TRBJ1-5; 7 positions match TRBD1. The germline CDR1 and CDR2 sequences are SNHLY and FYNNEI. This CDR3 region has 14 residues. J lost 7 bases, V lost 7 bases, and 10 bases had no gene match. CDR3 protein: CASTAQQGPQPQHF. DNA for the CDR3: TGTGCCAGCACGGCCCAACAGGGGCCCCAGCCCCAGCATTTT.

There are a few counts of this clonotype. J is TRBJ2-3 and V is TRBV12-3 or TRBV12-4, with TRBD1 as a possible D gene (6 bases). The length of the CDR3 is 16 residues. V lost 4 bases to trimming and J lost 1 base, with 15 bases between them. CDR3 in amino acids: CASSSTRGRGTDTQYF. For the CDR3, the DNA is TGTGCCAGCAGTTCCACCAGGGGTCGCGGCACAGATACGCAGTATTTT.

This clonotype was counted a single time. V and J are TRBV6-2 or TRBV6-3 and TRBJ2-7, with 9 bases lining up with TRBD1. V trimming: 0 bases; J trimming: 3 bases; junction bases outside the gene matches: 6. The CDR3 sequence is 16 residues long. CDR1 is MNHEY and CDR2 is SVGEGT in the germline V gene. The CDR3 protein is CASSYSGTGLLYEQYF. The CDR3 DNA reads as TGTGCCAGCAGTTACTCCGGGACAGGGCTTCTCTACGAGCAGTACTTC.

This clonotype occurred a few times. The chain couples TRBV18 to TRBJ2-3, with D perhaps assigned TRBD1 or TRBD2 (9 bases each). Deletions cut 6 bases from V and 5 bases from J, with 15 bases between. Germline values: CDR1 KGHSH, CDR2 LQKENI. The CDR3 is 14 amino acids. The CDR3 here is CASSLAGQGDTQYF. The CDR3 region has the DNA TGTGCCAGCTCCCTAGCGGGACAGGGAGATACGCAGTATTTT.

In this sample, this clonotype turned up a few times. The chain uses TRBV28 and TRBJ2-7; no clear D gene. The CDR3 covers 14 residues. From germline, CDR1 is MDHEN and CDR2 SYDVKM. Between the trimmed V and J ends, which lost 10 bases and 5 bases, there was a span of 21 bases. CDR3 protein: CAIQYLGMGNEQYF. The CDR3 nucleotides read TGTGCCATACAATATTTAGGGATGGGGAACGAGCAGTACTTC.

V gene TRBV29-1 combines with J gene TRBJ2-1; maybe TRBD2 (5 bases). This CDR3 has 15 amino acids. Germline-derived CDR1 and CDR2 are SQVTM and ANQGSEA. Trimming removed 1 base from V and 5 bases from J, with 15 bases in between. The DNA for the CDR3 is TGCAGCGTTGAAGTGCTAGCCCTTATTAACAATGAGCAGTTCTTC. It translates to CSVEVLALINNEQFF.

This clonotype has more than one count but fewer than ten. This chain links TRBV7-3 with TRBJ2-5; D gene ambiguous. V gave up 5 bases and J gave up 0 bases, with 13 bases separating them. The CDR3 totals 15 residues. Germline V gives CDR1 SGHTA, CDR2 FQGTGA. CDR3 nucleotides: TGTGCCAGCAGCCTCTTGGGCGGTTACCAAGAGACCCAGTACTTC. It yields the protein CASSLLGGYQETQYF.

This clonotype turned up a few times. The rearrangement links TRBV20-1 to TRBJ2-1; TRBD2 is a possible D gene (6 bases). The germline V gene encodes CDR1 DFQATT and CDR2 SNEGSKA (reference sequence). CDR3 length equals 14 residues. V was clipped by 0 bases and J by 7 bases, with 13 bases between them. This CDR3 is CSARDSLAPNEQFF. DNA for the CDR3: TGCAGTGCTAGAGATTCCCTAGCGCCGAATGAGCAGTTCTTC.

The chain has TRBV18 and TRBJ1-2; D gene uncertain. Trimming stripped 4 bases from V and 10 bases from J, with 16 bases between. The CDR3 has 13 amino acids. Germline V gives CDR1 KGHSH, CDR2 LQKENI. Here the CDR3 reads CASSQATQADYTF. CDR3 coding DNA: TGTGCCAGCTCACAGGCGACCCAGGCGGACTACACCTTC. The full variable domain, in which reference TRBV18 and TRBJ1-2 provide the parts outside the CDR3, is NAGVMQNPRHLVRRRGQEARLRCSPMKGHSHVYWYRQLPEEGLKFMVYLQKENIIDESGMPKERFSAEFPKEGPSILRIQQVVRGDSAAYFCASSQATQADYTFGSGTRLTVV.

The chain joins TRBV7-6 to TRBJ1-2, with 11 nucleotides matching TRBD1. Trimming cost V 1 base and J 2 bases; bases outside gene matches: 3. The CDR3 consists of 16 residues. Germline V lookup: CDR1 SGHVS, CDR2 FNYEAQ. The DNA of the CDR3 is TGTGCCAGCAGCTTAGGGACAGGGGGCACCAACTATGGCTACACCTTC. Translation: CASSLGTGGTNYGYTF.

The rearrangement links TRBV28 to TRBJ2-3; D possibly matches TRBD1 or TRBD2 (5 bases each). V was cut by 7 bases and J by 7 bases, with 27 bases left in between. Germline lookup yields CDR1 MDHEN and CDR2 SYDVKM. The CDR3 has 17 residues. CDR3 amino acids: CASTKRQTGTVHHTQYF. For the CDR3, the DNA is TGTGCCAGCACCAAACGGCAAACCGGGACCGTCCACCATACGCAGTATTTT. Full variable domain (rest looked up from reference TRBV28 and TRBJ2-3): DVKVTQSSRYLVKRTGEKVFLECVQDMDHENMFWYRQDPGLGLRLIYFSYDVKMKEKGDIPEGYSVSREKKERFSLILESASTNQTSMYLCASTKRQTGTVHHTQYFGPGTRLTVL.

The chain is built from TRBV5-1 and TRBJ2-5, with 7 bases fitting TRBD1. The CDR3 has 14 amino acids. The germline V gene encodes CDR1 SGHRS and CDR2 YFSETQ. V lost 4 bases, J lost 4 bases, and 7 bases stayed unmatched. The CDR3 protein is CASSTDRSGETQYF. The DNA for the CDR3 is TGCGCCAGCAGCACGGACAGGTCTGGAGAGACCCAGTACTTC.

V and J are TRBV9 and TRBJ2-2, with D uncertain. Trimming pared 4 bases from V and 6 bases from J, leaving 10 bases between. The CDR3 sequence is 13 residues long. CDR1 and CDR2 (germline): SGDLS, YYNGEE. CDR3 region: CASSTRWAGELFF. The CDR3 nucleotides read TGTGCCAGCAGCACCCGTTGGGCCGGGGAGCTGTTTTTT.